This T cell receptor (beta chain) stems from a study of human thymus T cells. The repertoire was sequenced with immunoSEQ multiplex PCR; TCRdb's copy has only in-frame clones and lacks some. The sample lists some 120,000 clones, around 94% occurring once. Study-level findings and limits: Thymic and blood repertoires seemed to show skewed V and J gene use.

Germline assignment: CDR1 LNHDA and CDR2 SQIVND (reference sequence). V was clipped by 2 bases and J by 7 bases, with 11 bases between them. The CDR3 has 13 amino acids. During corrective heart surgery, resections were taken, and the thymus tissue came from them. With regard to this clone: The antigen is unknown.

The source material was thymus tissue. This TCR was sampled from a boy younger than two with a congenital heart defect but otherwise immunologically healthy. This chain joins TRBV19 and TRBJ2-5; D remains unclear. The CDR3 DNA is TGTGCCAGTAGTATAACTCATACGAGGACCCAGTACTTC. It codes for CASSITHTRTQYF. Looking up the rest from reference TRBV19 and TRBJ2-5 gives the full variable domain: DGGITQSPKYLFRKEGQNVTLSCEQNLNHDAMYWYRQDPGQGLRLIYYSQIVNDFQKGDIAEGYSVSREKKESFPLTVTSAQKNPTAFYLCASSITHTRTQYFGPGTRLLVL.